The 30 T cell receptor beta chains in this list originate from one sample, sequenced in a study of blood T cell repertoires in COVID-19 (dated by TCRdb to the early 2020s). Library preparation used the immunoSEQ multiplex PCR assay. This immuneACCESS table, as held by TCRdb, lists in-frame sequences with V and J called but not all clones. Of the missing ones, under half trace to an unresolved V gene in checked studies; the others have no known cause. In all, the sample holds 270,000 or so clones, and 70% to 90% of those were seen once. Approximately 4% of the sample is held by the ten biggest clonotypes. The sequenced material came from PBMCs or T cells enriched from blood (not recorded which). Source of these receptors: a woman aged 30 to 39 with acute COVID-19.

Here the CDR3 DNA reads TGTGCCAGCAGCTTATACCCGCTAGGCGTAGGGGTTGGCGGGGAGCTGTTTTTT. Its translation: CASSLYPLGVGVGGELFF. The rearrangement joins TRBV7-9 to TRBJ2-2, with a weak D call TRBD1 (5 bases). This CDR3 comprises 18 residues. In germline, CDR1 is SEHNR, CDR2 FQNEAQ (reference sequence). With 2 bases removed from V and 7 bases from J, the gap between germline ends came to 23 bases.

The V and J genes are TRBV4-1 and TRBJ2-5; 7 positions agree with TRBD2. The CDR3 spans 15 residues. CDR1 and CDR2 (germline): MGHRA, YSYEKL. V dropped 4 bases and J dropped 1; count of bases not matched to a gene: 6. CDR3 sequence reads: CASSPRGGPQETQYF. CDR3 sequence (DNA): TGCGCCAGCAGCCCTCGGGGAGGGCCCCAAGAGACCCAGTACTTC.

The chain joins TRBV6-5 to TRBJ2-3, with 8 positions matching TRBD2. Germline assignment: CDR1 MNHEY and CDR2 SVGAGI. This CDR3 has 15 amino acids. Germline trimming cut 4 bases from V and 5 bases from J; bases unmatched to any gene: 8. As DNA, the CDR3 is TGTGCCAGCAGTTCCGTAGCGGGGAGGGTAGATACGCAGTATTTT. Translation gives CASSSVAGRVDTQYF.

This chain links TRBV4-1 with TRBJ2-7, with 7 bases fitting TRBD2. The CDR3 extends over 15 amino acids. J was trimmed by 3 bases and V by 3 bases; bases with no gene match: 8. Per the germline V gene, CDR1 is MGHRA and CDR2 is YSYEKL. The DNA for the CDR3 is TGCGCCAGCAGCCAGACACTAGCGCCCAGCTACGAGCAGTACTTC. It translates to CASSQTLAPSYEQYF.

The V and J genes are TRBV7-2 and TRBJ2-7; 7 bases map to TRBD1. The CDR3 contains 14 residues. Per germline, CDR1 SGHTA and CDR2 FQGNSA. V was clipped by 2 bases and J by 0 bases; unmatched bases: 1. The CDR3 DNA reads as TGTGCCAGCAGCTTACCAGGGGGCTCCTACGAGCAGTACTTC. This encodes CASSLPGGSYEQYF.

The CDR3 reads CASSIGREGRNSPLHF. In DNA, the CDR3 is TGTGCCAGCAGTATAGGACGGGAAGGGAGGAATTCACCCCTCCACTTT. The gene calls are TRBV27 and TRBJ1-6; D ambiguous. This CDR3 has 16 amino acids. Trimming took 5 bases from V and 7 from J, leaving 18 bases between them. From germline, CDR1 is MNHEY and CDR2 SMNVEV (reference sequence).

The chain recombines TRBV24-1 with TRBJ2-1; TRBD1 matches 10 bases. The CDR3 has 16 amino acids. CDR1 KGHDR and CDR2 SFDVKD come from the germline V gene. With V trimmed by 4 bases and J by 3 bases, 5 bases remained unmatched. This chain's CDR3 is CATSDHGTGDYNEQFF. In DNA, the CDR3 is TGTGCCACCAGTGACCACGGGACAGGGGACTACAATGAGCAGTTCTTC.

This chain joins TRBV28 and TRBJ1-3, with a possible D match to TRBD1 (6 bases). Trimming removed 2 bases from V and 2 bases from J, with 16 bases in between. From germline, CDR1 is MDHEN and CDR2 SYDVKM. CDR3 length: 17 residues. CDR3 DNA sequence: TGTGCCAGCAGTTTACCCCCGGGGGGGCAAGCTGGAAACACCATATATTTT. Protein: CASSLPPGGQAGNTIYF.

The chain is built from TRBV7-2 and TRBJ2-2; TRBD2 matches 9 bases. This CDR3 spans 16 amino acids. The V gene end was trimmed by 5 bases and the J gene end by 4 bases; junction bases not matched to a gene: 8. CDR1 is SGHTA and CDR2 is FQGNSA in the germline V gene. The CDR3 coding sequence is TGTGCCAGCAGCCCCCGTCCTAGCGGGACCACCGGGGAGCTGTTTTTT. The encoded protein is CASSPRPSGTTGELFF. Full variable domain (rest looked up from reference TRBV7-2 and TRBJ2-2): GAGVSQSPSNKVTEKGKDVELRCDPISGHTALYWYRQSLGQGLEFLIYFQGNSAPDKSGLPSDRFSAERTGGSVSTLTIQRTQQEDSAVYLCASSPRPSGTTGELFFGEGSRLTVL.

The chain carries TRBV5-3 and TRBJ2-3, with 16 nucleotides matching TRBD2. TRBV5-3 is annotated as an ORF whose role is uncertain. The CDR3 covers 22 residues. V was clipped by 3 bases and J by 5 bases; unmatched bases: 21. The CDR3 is CARSSAGTSGRASWFEVDTQYF. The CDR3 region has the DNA TGTGCCAGAAGCTCTGCCGGGACTAGCGGGAGGGCCTCTTGGTTTGAGGTAGATACGCAGTATTTT.

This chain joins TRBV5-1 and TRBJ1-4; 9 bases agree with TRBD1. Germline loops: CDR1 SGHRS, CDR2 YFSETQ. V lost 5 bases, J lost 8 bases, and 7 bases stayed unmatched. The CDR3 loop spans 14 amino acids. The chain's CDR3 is CASRLQGAKEKLFF. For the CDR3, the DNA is TGCGCCAGCAGACTACAGGGGGCAAAAGAAAAACTGTTTTTT.

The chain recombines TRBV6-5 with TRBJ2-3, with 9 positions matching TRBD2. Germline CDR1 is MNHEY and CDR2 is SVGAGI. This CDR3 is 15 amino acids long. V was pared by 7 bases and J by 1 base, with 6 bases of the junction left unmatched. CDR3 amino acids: CASTKASGGTDTQYF. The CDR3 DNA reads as TGTGCCAGCACAAAAGCTAGCGGGGGCACAGATACGCAGTATTTT.

For the CDR3, the DNA is TGTGCCAGCAGTTTACTTAGCGGGTTCACCGGGGAGCTGTTTTTT. It encodes CASSLLSGFTGELFF. The rearrangement joins TRBV28 to TRBJ2-2; 7 nucleotides line up with TRBD2. Germline values: CDR1 MDHEN, CDR2 SYDVKM. V was pared by 2 bases and J by 4 bases, with 4 bases of the junction left unmatched. CDR3 size: 15 residues.

The DNA of the CDR3 is TGTGCCAGCAGACTGGGACAGGACCTCTCTGGGGCCAACGTCCTGACTTTC. Protein product: CASRLGQDLSGANVLTF. The rearrangement links TRBV28 to TRBJ2-6, with 8 positions matching TRBD1. V trimming: 6 bases; J trimming: 0 bases; junction bases outside the gene matches: 7. Germline V lookup: CDR1 MDHEN, CDR2 SYDVKM. The CDR3 consists of 17 residues.

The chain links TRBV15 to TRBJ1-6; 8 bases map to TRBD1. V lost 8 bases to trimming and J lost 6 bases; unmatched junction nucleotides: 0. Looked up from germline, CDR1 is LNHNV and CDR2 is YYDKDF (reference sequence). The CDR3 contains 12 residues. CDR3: CATGTGNSPLHF. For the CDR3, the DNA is TGTGCCACCGGGACAGGTAATTCACCCCTCCACTTT.

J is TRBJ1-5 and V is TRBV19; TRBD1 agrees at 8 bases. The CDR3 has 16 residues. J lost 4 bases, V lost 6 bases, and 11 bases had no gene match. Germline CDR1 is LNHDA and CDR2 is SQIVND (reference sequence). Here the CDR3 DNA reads TGTGCCAGTAGAAACCCTGAGGACAGGGCTAATCAGCCCCAGCATTTT. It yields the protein CASRNPEDRANQPQHF.

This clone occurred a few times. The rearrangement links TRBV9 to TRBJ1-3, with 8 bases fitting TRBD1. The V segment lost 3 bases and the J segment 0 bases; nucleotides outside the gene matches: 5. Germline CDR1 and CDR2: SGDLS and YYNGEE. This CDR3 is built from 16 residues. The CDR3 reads CASSDGQGDSGNTIYF. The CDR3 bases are TGTGCCAGCAGCGATGGACAGGGCGACTCTGGAAACACCATATATTTT.

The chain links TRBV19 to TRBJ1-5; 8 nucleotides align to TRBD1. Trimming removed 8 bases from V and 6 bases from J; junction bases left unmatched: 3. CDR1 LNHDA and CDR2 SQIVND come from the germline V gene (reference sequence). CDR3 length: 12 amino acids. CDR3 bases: TGTGCCAGTTCCGACAGGGGTCAGCCCCAGCATTTT. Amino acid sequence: CASSDRGQPQHF.

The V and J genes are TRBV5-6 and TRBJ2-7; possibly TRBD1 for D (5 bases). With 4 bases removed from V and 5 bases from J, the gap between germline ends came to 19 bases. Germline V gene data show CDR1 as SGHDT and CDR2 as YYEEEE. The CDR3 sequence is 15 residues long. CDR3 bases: TGTGCCAGCAGCGACACCAAACAGGCTAACAACGAGCAGTACTTC. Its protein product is CASSDTKQANNEQYF.

The CDR3 DNA reads TGTGCCACCAGTGATACCACCGGGACAAAAGCTTTCTTT. Amino acids: CATSDTTGTKAFF. The chain is built from TRBV24-1 and TRBJ1-1; maybe TRBD1 (6 bases). Trimming stripped 3 bases from V and 9 bases from J, with 13 bases between. This CDR3 has 13 amino acids. CDR1 and CDR2 from the germline V gene are KGHDR and SFDVKD.

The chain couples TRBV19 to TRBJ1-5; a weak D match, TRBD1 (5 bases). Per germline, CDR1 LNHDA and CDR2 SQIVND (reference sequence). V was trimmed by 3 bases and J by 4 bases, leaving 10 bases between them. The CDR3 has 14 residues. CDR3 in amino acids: CASSIRQGNQPQHF. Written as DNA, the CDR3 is TGTGCCAGTAGTATTCGTCAGGGAAATCAGCCCCAGCATTTT.

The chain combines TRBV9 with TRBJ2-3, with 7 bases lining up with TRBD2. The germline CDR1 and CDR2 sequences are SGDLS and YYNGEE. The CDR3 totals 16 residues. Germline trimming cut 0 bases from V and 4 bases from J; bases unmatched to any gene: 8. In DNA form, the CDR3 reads TGTGCCAGCAGCGTAGCTTCGGGAGGTATGGCAGATACGCAGTATTTT. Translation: CASSVASGGMADTQYF.

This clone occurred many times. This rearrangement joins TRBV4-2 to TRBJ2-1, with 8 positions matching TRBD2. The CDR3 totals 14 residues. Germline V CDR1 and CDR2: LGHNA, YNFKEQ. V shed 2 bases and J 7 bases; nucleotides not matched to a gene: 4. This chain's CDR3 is CASSQPRGGNEQFF. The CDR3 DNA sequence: TGTGCCAGCAGCCAACCCCGGGGGGGAAATGAGCAGTTCTTC.

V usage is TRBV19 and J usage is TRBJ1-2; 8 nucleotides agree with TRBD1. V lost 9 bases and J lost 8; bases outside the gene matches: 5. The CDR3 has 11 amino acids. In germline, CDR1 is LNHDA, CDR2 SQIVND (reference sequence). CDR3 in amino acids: CASTGGSGYTF. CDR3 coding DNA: TGTGCCAGCACAGGGGGATCGGGCTACACCTTC.

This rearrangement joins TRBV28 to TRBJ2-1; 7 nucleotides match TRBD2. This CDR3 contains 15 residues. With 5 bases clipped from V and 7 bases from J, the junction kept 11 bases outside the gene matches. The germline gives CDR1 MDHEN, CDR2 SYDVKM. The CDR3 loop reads CASSIRTSGNNEQFF. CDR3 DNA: TGTGCCAGCAGTATACGGACTAGTGGTAATAATGAGCAGTTCTTC.

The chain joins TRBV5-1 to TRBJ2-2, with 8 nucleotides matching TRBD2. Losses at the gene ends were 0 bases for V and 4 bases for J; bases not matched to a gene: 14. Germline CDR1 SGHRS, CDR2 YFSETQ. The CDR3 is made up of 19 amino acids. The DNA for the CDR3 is TGCGCCAGCAGCTTGGCGGGGGGGCGGAATGAGAGAGGCACCGGGGAGCTGTTTTTT. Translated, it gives CASSLAGGRNERGTGELFF.

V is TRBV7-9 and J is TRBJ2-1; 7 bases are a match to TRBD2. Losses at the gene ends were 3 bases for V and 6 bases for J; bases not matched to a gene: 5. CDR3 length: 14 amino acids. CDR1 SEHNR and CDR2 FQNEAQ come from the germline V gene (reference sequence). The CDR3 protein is CASSLGGLTNEQFF. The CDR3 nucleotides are TGTGCCAGCAGCTTGGGGGGACTAACCAATGAGCAGTTCTTC.

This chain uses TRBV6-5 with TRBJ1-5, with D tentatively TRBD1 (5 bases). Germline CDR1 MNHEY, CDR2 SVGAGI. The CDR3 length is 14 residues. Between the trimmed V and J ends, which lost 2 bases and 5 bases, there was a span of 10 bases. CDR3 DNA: TGTGCCAGCAGTTACGGCGGAGGGGATCAGCCCCAGCATTTT. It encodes CASSYGGGDQPQHF.

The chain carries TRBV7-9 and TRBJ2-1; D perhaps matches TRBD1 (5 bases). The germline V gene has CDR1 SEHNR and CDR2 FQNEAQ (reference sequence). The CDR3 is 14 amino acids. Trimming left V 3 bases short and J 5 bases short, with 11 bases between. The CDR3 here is CASSFDDRHNEQFF. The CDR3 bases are TGTGCCAGCAGCTTTGATGACAGACACAATGAGCAGTTCTTC.

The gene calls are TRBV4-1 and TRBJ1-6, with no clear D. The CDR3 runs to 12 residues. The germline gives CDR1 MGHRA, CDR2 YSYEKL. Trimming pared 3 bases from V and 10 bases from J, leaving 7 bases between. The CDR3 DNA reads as TGCGCCAGCAGCCAGAGTACCTCACCCCTCCACTTT. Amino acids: CASSQSTSPLHF.